The 6 T cell receptor beta chains given below trace back to one sample, sequenced in a study of tumor-infiltrating lymphocytes in oesophageal squamous cell carcinoma. TCRdb re-called the PCR reads with MiXCR, one entry per CDR3 protein. The table records fewer than 25,000 distinct CDR3 sequences, less than 45% of them present only once. Input material: esophageal tumor tissue. The receptor source for this set is a male donor with esophageal squamous cell carcinoma.

The rearrangement uses TRBV6-6 and TRBJ1-1; no reliable D call. This CDR3 has 14 residues. Germline values: CDR1 MNHNY, CDR2 SVGAGI (reference sequence). Trimming took off 0 bases at V and 8 bases at J, with 13 bases between the two ends. The DNA of the CDR3 is TGTGCCAGCAGTTACTCGGCACCGACCATCGAAGCTTTCTTT. It specifies CASSYSAPTIEAFF.

Ten or more counts support this clonotype. A read error may be the cause here, since a much bigger clone is one base away. The rearrangement joins TRBV7-2 to TRBJ2-1; D not resolved. The J call could be wrong; TRBJ2-7 is a better fit for the DNA end. The germline V gene has CDR1 SGHTA and CDR2 FQGNSA. This CDR3 is built from 15 residues. This CDR3 is CASSLASVGYNEQYF. As DNA, the CDR3 is TGTGCCAGCAGCTTAGCTAGTGTTGGGTACAATGAGCAGTACTTC.

This clonotype is deemed medium-sized. The chain uses TRBV7-3 and TRBJ1-1; TRBD1 aligns across 9 bases. Germline values: CDR1 SGHTA, CDR2 FQGTGA. The V segment lost 4 bases and the J segment 4 bases; nucleotides outside the gene matches: 10. The CDR3 runs 16 residues. Written as DNA, the CDR3 is TGTGCCAGCAGCTCAGCGGACAGGGGATCTCGCACTGAAGCTTTCTTT. Residues: CASSSADRGSRTEAFF.

This clonotype has a count of ten or more. The chain has TRBV6-6 and TRBJ1-2; weak D call: TRBD1 (5 bases). With 1 base removed from V and 2 bases from J, the gap between germline ends came to 14 bases. CDR1 and CDR2 (germline): MNHNY, SVGAGI (reference sequence). There are 16 residues in the CDR3. CDR3 protein: CASSYWVEGPNYGYTF. As DNA, the CDR3 is TGTGCCAGCAGTTACTGGGTTGAGGGGCCGAACTATGGCTACACCTTC.

This clonotype was counted many times. This sequence joins TRBV5-6 and TRBJ2-3; TRBD1 matches at 7 bases. The CDR3 consists of 17 residues. V trimming: 2 bases; J trimming: 2 bases; junction bases outside the gene matches: 11. The V gene's germline CDR1 is SGHDT and CDR2 YYEEEE. CDR3 region: CASSFPQGKGNTDTQYF. Written as DNA, the CDR3 is TGTGCCAGCAGCTTCCCACAGGGGAAAGGGAACACAGATACGCAGTATTTT.

This clonotype appeared a few times. This chain uses TRBV7-3 with TRBJ2-1; D is unclear. Gene TRBJ2-5 matches the end of the DNA better, so the J call may be wrong. The CDR3 spans 13 residues. Per the germline V gene, CDR1 is SGHTA and CDR2 is FQGTGA. The CDR3 coding sequence is TGTGCCAGCAGCTGGTGGGTGGGGGAGACCCAGTACTTC. This gives the protein CASSWWVGETQYF.